The 5 T cell receptor beta chains below were found in one sample sequenced in a study of shared clonotypes between healthy human individuals. Sequencing used immunoSEQ multiplex PCR; TCRdb keeps in-frame clones, though not all of them. The table records roughly 2.6 million clones, more than 80% of them present only once. Sequencing input: naive CD4+ T cells sorted from blood. Specified subset: CD45RA+ positively selected. These receptors originate from a man in his late teens or twenties in good health.

The rearrangement joins TRBV6-1 to TRBJ1-1; D unclear. The CDR3 consists of 13 residues. Germline V gene data show CDR1 as MNHNS and CDR2 as SASEGT. V was pared by 2 bases and J by 8 bases, with 12 bases between. The CDR3 coding sequence is TGTGCCAGCAGTGAAATTAGGAGGGTAGAAGCTTTCTTT. Its protein is CASSEIRRVEAFF.

Worth noting for this clone: Other nucleotide sequences from this sample produce the same CDR3. The chain is built from TRBV6-1 and TRBJ2-7, with D uncertain. Germline lookup yields CDR1 MNHNS and CDR2 SASEGT. The CDR3 has 12 amino acids. V was clipped by 2 bases and J by 2 bases, with 4 bases between them. This CDR3 is CASSESAYEQYF. In DNA, the CDR3 is TGTGCCAGCAGTGAATCCGCCTACGAGCAGTACTTC.

The rearrangement joins TRBV11-2 to TRBJ2-7; 10 bases align to TRBD2. The germline CDR1 and CDR2 sequences are SGHAT and FQNNGV. Trimming at V came to 5 bases and at J to 7 bases, leaving 11 bases not matched to a gene. CDR3 length: 15 amino acids. CDR3: CASSPRVAGGGEQYF. In DNA form, the CDR3 reads TGTGCCAGCAGCCCTCGGGTAGCGGGGGGAGGGGAGCAGTACTTC.

This chain links TRBV4-1 with TRBJ1-3; D is unresolved. The V gene lost 1 base and the J gene lost 4 bases, with 5 bases spanning the gap. CDR1 and CDR2 (germline): MGHRA, YSYEKL. CDR3 length: 13 amino acids. The CDR3: CASSQVYGNTIYF. The CDR3 DNA sequence: TGCGCCAGCAGCCAAGTTTACGGAAACACCATATATTTT.

The chain recombines TRBV19 with TRBJ2-1; unclear D gene. CDR1 LNHDA and CDR2 SQIVND come from the germline V gene (reference sequence). With 9 bases removed from V and 3 bases from J, the gap between germline ends came to 6 bases. This CDR3 spans 11 amino acids. The CDR3 loop is CASGYYNEQFF. Here the CDR3 DNA reads TGTGCCAGCGGCTACTACAATGAGCAGTTCTTC.